These T cell receptor beta chains were read from a single sample in a study of blood T cell repertoires in COVID-19. Clones were sequenced by immunoSEQ multiplex PCR, and TCRdb holds only the in-frame ones, with some missing. Of approximately 54,000 clones listed, roughly nine tenths are singletons. The sequenced material came from peripheral blood. The receptors shown here come from a man in his fifties with acute or convalescent COVID-19. Each CDR3 is given with its conserved first and last residue. The order of the fields is D gene, J gene, clone size, V gene, CDR3 DNA, CDR3 protein. D genes are given only for firm matches. Clone size is not always given. Where it is, it says once, few, many or a class for expanded clones.

D gene: .; J gene: TRBJ1-4; clone size: .; V gene: TRBV2; CDR3 DNA: TGTGCCAGCGCAACTAGCGCGATCGTTGATCTCGAGTCGGAACTGTTTTTT; CDR3 protein: CASATSAIVDLESELFF
D gene: TRBD1; J gene: TRBJ1-2; clone size: .; V gene: TRBV30; CDR3 DNA: TGTGCCTGGAGTCAACCAGGGGGCGGCTATGGCTACACCTTC; CDR3 protein: CAWSQPGGGYGYTF
D gene: .; J gene: TRBJ2-5; clone size: .; V gene: TRBV10-1; CDR3 DNA: TGCGCCAGCAGTGAGGCCGGGAGAGAGACCCAGTACTTC; CDR3 protein: CASSEAGRETQYF
D gene: .; J gene: TRBJ2-7; clone size: .; V gene: TRBV6-2/TRBV6-3; CDR3 DNA: TGTGCCAGCAGTTACTCTGTCCGAGGCGAGCAGTACTTC; CDR3 protein: CASSYSVRGEQYF
D gene: TRBD2; J gene: TRBJ2-1; clone size: .; V gene: TRBV6-5; CDR3 DNA: TGTGCCAGCAGTTACTCTCGCGGGAGTGGGAATGAGCAGTTCTTC; CDR3 protein: CASSYSRGSGNEQFF
D gene: .; J gene: TRBJ2-2; clone size: few; V gene: TRBV10-1; CDR3 DNA: TGCGCCAGCAGTGTGTCTAATCAGGGAACCGGGGAGCTGTTTTTT; CDR3 protein: CASSVSNQGTGELFF
D gene: TRBD2; J gene: TRBJ2-1; clone size: .; V gene: TRBV6-6; CDR3 DNA: TGTGCCAGCAGTTCCCAGGGCGGGAGCTATGAGCAGTTCTTC; CDR3 protein: CASSSQGGSYEQFF
D gene: TRBD2; J gene: TRBJ2-2; clone size: .; V gene: TRBV24-1; CDR3 DNA: TGTGCCACCAGTGATTCCAGGACTAGCGGGGGATTCAACACCGGGGAGCTGTTTTTT; CDR3 protein: CATSDSRTSGGFNTGELFF
D gene: TRBD2; J gene: TRBJ2-4; clone size: .; V gene: TRBV5-6; CDR3 DNA: TGTGCCAGCAACGCCGGGGGGTCCCTAGCCAAAAACATTCAGTACTTC; CDR3 protein: CASNAGGSLAKNIQYF
D gene: TRBD1; J gene: TRBJ1-5; clone size: .; V gene: TRBV5-6; CDR3 DNA: TGTGCCAGCAGCTCGATCGTACAGGGGGATCAGCCCCAGCATTTT; CDR3 protein: CASSSIVQGDQPQHF
D gene: .; J gene: TRBJ2-5; clone size: .; V gene: TRBV6-5; CDR3 DNA: TGTGCCAGCAAACGGCAAGAGACCCAGTACTTC; CDR3 protein: CASKRQETQYF
D gene: .; J gene: TRBJ2-5; clone size: .; V gene: TRBV5-4; CDR3 DNA: TGTGCCAGCAGCGGGACAACAGGGCCCGGGGAGACCCAGTACTTC; CDR3 protein: CASSGTTGPGETQYF
D gene: TRBD1; J gene: TRBJ2-7; clone size: .; V gene: TRBV9; CDR3 DNA: TGTGCCAGCAGTGACAAGACCGGGACAGGGGGCCCCGACCTTTACTACGAGCAGTACTTC; CDR3 protein: CASSDKTGTGGPDLYYEQYF
D gene: .; J gene: TRBJ2-2; clone size: once; V gene: TRBV11-3; CDR3 DNA: TGTGCCAGCAGCTTTCGGTGGAACACCGGGGAGCTGTTTTTT; CDR3 protein: CASSFRWNTGELFF
D gene: TRBD1; J gene: TRBJ2-3; clone size: .; V gene: TRBV19; CDR3 DNA: TGTGCCAGTAGTATGGGACAGGGAATGAATACGCAGTATTTT; CDR3 protein: CASSMGQGMNTQYF
D gene: .; J gene: TRBJ1-6; clone size: .; V gene: TRBV2; CDR3 DNA: TGTGCCAGCAGGGACAGTTATTCACCCCTCCACTTT; CDR3 protein: CASRDSYSPLHF
D gene: TRBD2; J gene: TRBJ2-1; clone size: .; V gene: TRBV9; CDR3 DNA: TGTGCCAGCAGCGTAGCTGCGGGGGGGCGATACAATGAGCAGTTCTTC; CDR3 protein: CASSVAAGGRYNEQFF
D gene: .; J gene: TRBJ1-2; clone size: .; V gene: TRBV5-8; CDR3 DNA: TGTGCCAGCAGCCTAGACAGCTATAACTATGGCTACACCTTC; CDR3 protein: CASSLDSYNYGYTF
D gene: .; J gene: TRBJ2-5; clone size: .; V gene: TRBV19; CDR3 DNA: TGTGCCAGTAGTCTGATGGCAGGACAAGAGACCCAGTACTTC; CDR3 protein: CASSLMAGQETQYF
D gene: TRBD2; J gene: TRBJ2-7; clone size: .; V gene: TRBV11-3; CDR3 DNA: TGTGCCAGCAGCTTAAGACTAGCGGGAGCCAGGGAGCAGTACTTC; CDR3 protein: CASSLRLAGAREQYF
D gene: .; J gene: TRBJ2-7; clone size: .; V gene: TRBV27; CDR3 DNA: TGTGCCAGCAGTTTAGGGCTAACGACCTACGAGCAGTACTTC; CDR3 protein: CASSLGLTTYEQYF
D gene: .; J gene: TRBJ2-5; clone size: .; V gene: TRBV19; CDR3 DNA: TGTGCCAGCAAGTCTGGAGGGATTGAGACCCAGTACTTC; CDR3 protein: CASKSGGIETQYF
D gene: .; J gene: TRBJ2-1; clone size: .; V gene: TRBV30; CDR3 DNA: TGTGCCTGGACTGGCGGGGGCCATGAGCAGTTCTTC; CDR3 protein: CAWTGGGHEQFF
D gene: .; J gene: TRBJ2-2; clone size: .; V gene: TRBV24-1; CDR3 DNA: TGTGCCACCAGCCCCCAGGGGCAGGGGCCTCTTCCGCGAATAGGCACCGGGGAGCTGTTTTTT; CDR3 protein: CATSPQGQGPLPRIGTGELFF
D gene: .; J gene: TRBJ2-5; clone size: once; V gene: TRBV2; CDR3 DNA: TGTGCCAGCAGTGGGGAGGAGGAGACCCAGTACTTC; CDR3 protein: CASSGEEETQYF
D gene: .; J gene: TRBJ1-4; clone size: .; V gene: TRBV21-1; CDR3 DNA: TGTGCCAGCAGCTTGCATACAGGGGGCGGAGATGAAAAACTGTTTTTT; CDR3 protein: CASSLHTGGGDEKLFF
D gene: TRBD1; J gene: TRBJ2-7; clone size: .; V gene: TRBV11-3; CDR3 DNA: TGTGCCAGCAGCCCCCGGACAGGGGGAGACGAGCAGTACTTC; CDR3 protein: CASSPRTGGDEQYF